This entry concerns a single T cell receptor (beta chain). Its antigen is undetermined. Libraries were prepared by immunoSEQ multiplex PCR; TCRdb keeps only in-frame clonotypes and omits some of them. The table records some 47,000 clones, over 80% of them present only once. With 3 bases removed from V and 9 bases from J, the gap between germline ends came to 16 bases. Germline values: CDR1 SGDLS, CDR2 YYNGEE. This CDR3 has 15 residues. These data belong to a study of T cell responses to AZD1222 COVID-19 vaccine. General study results and limits: Nearly half of spike-specific TCRs reportedly target unmutated variant regions.

This chain connects TRBV9 to TRBJ1-6, with a tentative D call TRBD1 (5 bases). The material was peripheral blood, obtained 28 days after the second AZD1222 dose. The TCR originated in an adult who received the AZD1222 COVID-19 vaccine. In DNA form, the CDR3 reads TGTGCCAGCAGCGCCGAGGTAGGGGCGGGTTCACCCCTCCACTTT. This codes for CASSAEVGAGSPLHF.